Below, 29 T cell receptor beta chains from the same sample are listed, as sequenced in a study of blood T cell repertoires in COVID-19. The data were produced by immunoSEQ multiplex PCR, yet TCRdb's version contains in-frame clones alone and is incomplete. Here the sample spans about 220,000 clones, 65% to 90% being singletons. The sample taken for sequencing was peripheral blood. Receptors originate from a woman aged 70 to 79 with COVID-19, enrolled during active disease.

J is TRBJ2-1 and V is TRBV27; D might be TRBD2 (6 bases). Germline CDR1 and CDR2: MNHEY and SMNVEV (reference sequence). This CDR3 region has 15 residues. With 4 bases removed from V and 8 bases from J, the gap between germline ends came to 18 bases. CDR3 DNA: TGTGCCAGCAGTTGGGGGACTGGGCAGGGTCATGAGCAGTTCTTC. Amino acid sequence: CASSWGTGQGHEQFF.

The V and J genes are TRBV7-6 and TRBJ2-2, with a possible D match to TRBD2 (5 bases). Between the trimmed V and J ends, which lost 2 bases and 8 bases, there was a span of 9 bases. The V gene's germline CDR1 is SGHVS and CDR2 FNYEAQ. There are 13 residues in the CDR3. CDR3 protein: CASSLSPGGELFF. Written as DNA, the CDR3 is TGTGCCAGCAGCTTAAGTCCGGGAGGGGAGCTGTTTTTT.

Only one count was recorded for this clone. This rearrangement joins TRBV19 to TRBJ1-5; D is unclear. This CDR3 is built from 13 residues. Deletions cut 5 bases from V and 3 bases from J, with 8 bases between. In germline, CDR1 is LNHDA, CDR2 SQIVND (reference sequence). CDR3 amino acids: CASSLRVNQPQHF. Here the CDR3 DNA reads TGTGCCAGTAGTTTGAGGGTCAATCAGCCCCAGCATTTT.

The genes are TRBV6-1 and TRBJ1-2; D is uncertain. The V and J ends lost 2 bases and 4 bases respectively, with 14 bases between them. Germline values: CDR1 MNHNS, CDR2 SASEGT. This CDR3 region has 15 residues. CDR3 sequence: CASSESVGGSYGYTF. Written as DNA, the CDR3 is TGTGCCAGCAGTGAATCAGTTGGAGGATCCTATGGCTACACCTTC.

This chain uses TRBV5-5 with TRBJ2-1; 7 positions match TRBD2. This CDR3 region has 16 residues. V lost 4 bases and J lost 8; bases outside the gene matches: 15. The germline CDR1 and CDR2 sequences are SGHKS and YYEKEE (reference sequence). The CDR3: CASSPSLKGGPHEQFF. CDR3 bases: TGTGCCAGCAGCCCGTCTCTGAAGGGAGGGCCGCATGAGCAGTTCTTC.

J is TRBJ2-7 and V is TRBV29-1, with D tentatively TRBD2 (6 bases). Per the germline V gene, CDR1 is SQVTM and CDR2 is ANQGSEA. CDR3 size: 13 residues. V was pared by 4 bases and J by 2 bases, with 12 bases between. CDR3 amino acids: CSVAKGLAYEQYF. CDR3 coding DNA: TGCAGCGTTGCCAAGGGACTTGCCTACGAGCAGTACTTC.

This CDR3 is CASSSSGYEQYF. Here the CDR3 DNA reads TGTGCCAGCAGCTCCTCGGGCTACGAGCAGTACTTC. The chain carries TRBV7-9 and TRBJ2-7; unclear D gene. Germline V gene data show CDR1 as SEHNR and CDR2 as FQNEAQ (reference sequence). There are 12 residues in the CDR3. Between the trimmed V and J ends, which lost 4 bases and 3 bases, there was a span of 7 bases.

The V call is TRBV3-1 (or the pseudogene TRBV3-2), the J call TRBJ1-2; 7 bases are shared with TRBD1. J lost 7 bases, V lost 1 base, and 12 bases had no gene match. Germline V gene data show CDR1 as LGHDT and CDR2 as YNNKEL (reference sequence). The CDR3 runs 16 residues. The CDR3 DNA reads TGTGCCAGCAGCCAAGCCTATCTGGAGGGGGCGGGTGGCTACACCTTC. Encoded protein: CASSQAYLEGAGGYTF.

The V and J genes are TRBV5-4 and TRBJ2-7; 10 bases map to TRBD2. Germline values: CDR1 SGHNT, CDR2 YYREEE (reference sequence). V shed 0 bases, J shed 3 bases, and the junction held 0 bases outside the gene matches. The CDR3 runs 14 residues. CDR3 bases: TGTGCCAGCAGCTTGGCTAGCGGGAGCTACGAGCAGTACTTC. It encodes CASSLASGSYEQYF.

This sequence joins TRBV5-4 and TRBJ1-4; 8 positions match TRBD1. Germline V gene sequence: CDR1 SGHNT, CDR2 YYREEE (reference sequence). The CDR3 extends over 15 amino acids. V shed 4 bases and J 2 bases; nucleotides not matched to a gene: 4. The DNA of the CDR3 is TGTGCCAGCAGCCTAAACAGGGGGACTAATGAAAAACTGTTTTTT. Encoded protein: CASSLNRGTNEKLFF.

The rearrangement links TRBV19 to TRBJ1-3; possible D gene TRBD1, 6 bases. The CDR3 has 17 amino acids. CDR1 is LNHDA, CDR2 SQIVND, per germline (reference sequence). Trimming removed 0 bases from V and 9 bases from J, with 21 bases in between. For the CDR3, the DNA is TGTGCCAGTAGTATAGATGGCAGGGGATCCCCTTTGGGCACCATATATTTT. Translation gives CASSIDGRGSPLGTIYF.

Written as DNA, the CDR3 is TGCGCCAGCAGTCAATCGGGACAGAGGGTGAGGACACCCCTCCACTTT. Protein product: CASSQSGQRVRTPLHF. The chain carries TRBV23-1 and TRBJ1-6; 7 bases match TRBD1. TRBV23-1 is placed among ORFs of uncertain function. The CDR3 extends over 16 amino acids. V shed 0 bases, J shed 11 bases, and the junction held 10 bases outside the gene matches.

The chain uses TRBV7-2 and TRBJ1-2; 7 positions match TRBD1. Germline values: CDR1 SGHTA, CDR2 FQGNSA. The CDR3 has 14 amino acids. The V gene end was trimmed by 6 bases and the J gene end by 4 bases; junction bases not matched to a gene: 8. This CDR3 is CASRSGTDTYGYTF. DNA of the CDR3: TGTGCCAGCAGGTCCGGGACAGATACCTATGGCTACACCTTC.

The sample holds a few counts of this clone. This chain joins TRBV11-1 and TRBJ2-2; 7 nucleotides agree with TRBD2. CDR1 is SGHAT and CDR2 is FQDESV in the germline V gene (reference sequence). The CDR3 sequence is 16 residues long. Trimming cost V 2 bases and J 6 bases; bases outside gene matches: 9. The chain's CDR3 is CASSLLAGESSGELFF. The CDR3 coding sequence is TGTGCCAGCAGCTTACTTGCGGGAGAGTCTTCCGGGGAGCTGTTTTTT.

The chain carries TRBV19 and TRBJ1-3, with D possibly being TRBD1 (6 bases). In germline, CDR1 is LNHDA, CDR2 SQIVND (reference sequence). V gave up 7 bases and J gave up 4 bases, with 11 bases separating them. The CDR3 is made up of 13 amino acids. This CDR3 reads CASNQGMGNTIYF. In nucleotides, the CDR3 is TGTGCCAGTAATCAGGGGATGGGAAACACCATATATTTT. The variable domain in full, completed from reference TRBV19 and TRBJ1-3, reads DGGITQSPKYLFRKEGQNVTLSCEQNLNHDAMYWYRQDPGQGLRLIYYSQIVNDFQKGDIAEGYSVSREKKESFPLTVTSAQKNPTAFYLCASNQGMGNTIYFGEGSWLTVV.

A note on this clone: This specimen includes other DNA sequences encoding the same CDR3. J is TRBJ1-1 and V is TRBV12-3 or TRBV12-4; the match to TRBD1 covers 8 bases. With 3 bases clipped from V and 5 bases from J, the junction kept 2 bases outside the gene matches. The CDR3 spans 13 residues. DNA of the CDR3: TGTGCCAGCAGTTTTGACAGGGGTACTGAAGCTTTCTTT. As protein: CASSFDRGTEAFF.

Note on this clone: Other DNA sequences in the same sample also yield this CDR3. The chain employs TRBV6-5 and TRBJ1-5, with 7 bases lining up with TRBD1. The CDR3 length is 14 residues. V lost 2 bases and J lost 6; bases outside the gene matches: 4. Germline CDR1 reads MNHEY; CDR2 reads SVGAGI. The CDR3 is CASSYGQGGQPQHF. The CDR3 DNA is TGTGCCAGCAGTTACGGCCAGGGGGGTCAGCCCCAGCATTTT.

The chain joins TRBV6-1 to TRBJ2-3; 9 bases align to TRBD2. Germline V gene data show CDR1 as MNHNS and CDR2 as SASEGT. This CDR3 spans 18 amino acids. With 2 bases clipped from V and 3 bases from J, the junction kept 12 bases outside the gene matches. Here the CDR3 DNA reads TGTGCCAGCAGTGAAACCCCTGGGGCGGGAGGGTTGACAGATACGCAGTATTTT. Its protein product is CASSETPGAGGLTDTQYF.

This chain links TRBV19 with TRBJ2-7, with a possible D match to TRBD2 (6 bases). Germline CDR1 reads LNHDA; CDR2 reads SQIVND (reference sequence). This CDR3 has 18 residues. Trimming removed 6 bases at V and 1 base at J, with 25 bases between. The CDR3 spells CASRSRNGGDLLSYEQYF. CDR3 nucleotide sequence: TGTGCCAGTAGGTCCCGGAACGGCGGGGATCTCCTGTCCTACGAGCAGTACTTC. Variable domain in full (rest from reference TRBV19 and TRBJ2-7): DGGITQSPKYLFRKEGQNVTLSCEQNLNHDAMYWYRQDPGQGLRLIYYSQIVNDFQKGDIAEGYSVSREKKESFPLTVTSAQKNPTAFYLCASRSRNGGDLLSYEQYFGPGTRLTVT.

The V and J genes are TRBV6-5 and TRBJ1-2, with TRBD1 identical over 10 bases. Germline CDR1 MNHEY, CDR2 SVGAGI. The ends lost 6 bases at V and 7 bases at J; junction bases unmatched: 5. The CDR3 contains 13 residues. Written as DNA, the CDR3 is TGTGCCAGCAGGGCGACAGGGGGCATTGGCTACACCTTC. Translated, it gives CASRATGGIGYTF.

V gene TRBV9 combines with J gene TRBJ2-1; 7 nucleotides match TRBD1. V lost 0 bases to trimming and J lost 3 bases; unmatched junction nucleotides: 3. The germline V gene has CDR1 SGDLS and CDR2 YYNGEE. The length of the CDR3 is 15 residues. CDR3 nucleotides: TGTGCCAGCAGCGTAGTTTCAGGGGGCTACAATGAGCAGTTCTTC. It translates to CASSVVSGGYNEQFF.

This clone came up a few times. The gene calls are TRBV19 and TRBJ2-7; tentatively, D is TRBD1 (5 bases). CDR1 is LNHDA, CDR2 SQIVND, per germline (reference sequence). V was pared by 11 bases and J by 2 bases, with 19 bases between. CDR3 length: 14 residues. The CDR3 protein is CASQGSPPTYEQYF. The CDR3 DNA reads as TGTGCCTCTCAGGGCAGCCCACCTACCTACGAGCAGTACTTC.

V gene TRBV2 combines with J gene TRBJ2-5; no reliable D call. Germline assignment: CDR1 SNHLY and CDR2 FYNNEI. The V and J ends lost 4 bases and 0 bases respectively, with 6 bases between them. This CDR3 has 13 amino acids. CDR3 nucleotides: TGTGCCAGCAGTGGGGCAAACCAAGAGACCCAGTACTTC. It yields the protein CASSGANQETQYF.

CDR3 nucleotide sequence: TGTGCCAGCAGCCACGTTCGGACAGAGAGCTACGAGCAGTACTTC. It specifies CASSHVRTESYEQYF. The chain carries TRBV4-2 and TRBJ2-7; TRBD1 might be the D (6 bases). The V end lost 3 bases, the J end lost 3 bases, and 15 bases lay between the germline ends. CDR3 length equals 15 residues. Germline CDR1 reads LGHNA; CDR2 reads YNFKEQ.

The chain recombines TRBV24-1 with TRBJ1-5, with TRBD1 as a possible D gene (5 bases). V lost 5 bases, J lost 0 bases, and 10 bases lay in between. The CDR3 consists of 15 residues. CDR1 is KGHDR and CDR2 is SFDVKD in the germline V gene. The CDR3 coding sequence is TGTGCCACCAGTGGCCCAGGGATTAGCAATCAGCCCCAGCATTTT. Its translation: CATSGPGISNQPQHF.

This clone has only one observation. This chain joins TRBV3-1 (or the pseudogene TRBV3-2) and TRBJ1-5; 10 bases are shared with TRBD1. Germline assignment: CDR1 LGHDT and CDR2 YNNKEL (reference sequence). V lost 9 bases, J lost 3 bases, and 20 bases stayed unmatched. This CDR3 spans 19 amino acids. CDR3 residues: CARILVLCRQGATNQPQHF. The CDR3 region has the DNA TGTGCCAGGATATTAGTCCTATGTAGACAGGGGGCTACCAATCAGCCCCAGCATTTT.

The V gene is TRBV29-1, the J gene TRBJ1-2, with a possible D match to TRBD1 (6 bases). The V end was cut by 1 base, the J end by 3 bases, with 9 bases between. The germline CDR1 and CDR2 sequences are SQVTM and ANQGSEA. The CDR3 extends over 13 amino acids. As DNA, the CDR3 is TGCAGCGTTGAAGCAGGGGTGGACTATGGCTACACCTTC. Protein product: CSVEAGVDYGYTF. Full variable domain (outside the CDR3, taken from reference TRBV29-1 and TRBJ1-2): SAVISQKPSRDICQRGTSLTIQCQVDSQVTMMFWYRQQPGQSLTLIATANQGSEATYESGFVIDKFPISRPNLTFSTLTVSNMSPEDSSIYLCSVEAGVDYGYTFGSGTRLTVV.

Worth noting for this clone: Distinct nucleotide sequences in the sample also encode this CDR3. The chain carries TRBV14 and TRBJ1-1; the D gene is possibly TRBD1 (6 bases). The CDR3 is 13 residues long. Germline V lookup: CDR1 SGHDN, CDR2 FVKESK. The V and J ends lost 3 bases and 5 bases respectively, with 10 bases between them. DNA for the CDR3: TGTGCCAGCAGCCAGACAGGCGGGACTGAAGCTTTCTTT. As protein: CASSQTGGTEAFF.

This sequence joins TRBV5-1 and TRBJ2-2; TRBD1 might be the D (6 bases). The CDR3 length is 16 residues. In germline, CDR1 is SGHRS, CDR2 YFSETQ. V was pared by 4 bases and J by 0 bases, with 13 bases between. The CDR3 protein is CASSTDSPANTGELFF. The CDR3 DNA reads as TGCGCCAGCAGCACGGACAGCCCCGCGAACACCGGGGAGCTGTTTTTT.